The 30 T cell receptor beta chains given below trace back to one sample, sequenced in a study of T-cell reconstitution after alpha-beta-depleted transplantation in children. For TCRbeta, the library was prepared with unique molecular identifiers. Each CDR3 protein gets one entry after TCRdb re-called the PCR reads with MiXCR. The table shows about 350,000 distinct CDR3 sequences, with less than 15% occurring only once. Sequenced here: PBMCs, sampled from the stem cell graft. These receptor sequences come from a human donor who donated a stem cell graft to a child with Fanconi anemia.

The chain recombines TRBV30 with TRBJ2-1; D may be TRBD2 (5 bases). Trimming stripped 3 bases from V and 3 bases from J, with 12 bases between. From germline, CDR1 is GTSNPN and CDR2 SVGIG (reference sequence). This CDR3 is built from 14 residues. DNA of the CDR3: TGTGCCTGGAGGAGGGCAGGTTTCTACAATGAGCAGTTCTTC. Translated, it gives CAWRRAGFYNEQFF.

This clonotype is labeled medium-sized. The chain has TRBV27 and TRBJ2-7; D is undetermined. The V end was cut by 5 bases, the J end by 3 bases, with 11 bases between. Germline values: CDR1 MNHEY, CDR2 SMNVEV (reference sequence). This CDR3 is built from 13 residues. CDR3 nucleotide sequence: TGTGCCAGCAGTGCCACGGCGGACTACGAGCAGTACTTC. Translating it yields CASSATADYEQYF.

This clonotype occurred a few times. This sequence joins TRBV7-8 and TRBJ1-3; no definite D call. Trimming removed 1 base from V and 0 bases from J, with 7 bases in between. This CDR3 is built from 15 residues. Germline V lookup: CDR1 SGHVS, CDR2 FQNEAQ. This chain's CDR3 is CASSLDGYSGNTIYF. As DNA, the CDR3 is TGTGCCAGCAGCTTAGACGGGTACTCTGGAAACACCATATATTTT.

This clonotype occurred once. The V call is TRBV4-1, the J call TRBJ1-3; 12 nucleotides align to TRBD1. Germline trimming cut 0 bases from V and 5 bases from J; bases unmatched to any gene: 14. Germline V gene sequence: CDR1 MGHRA, CDR2 YSYEKL. CDR3 size: 20 residues. CDR3 in amino acids: CASSQDAPGQGALGRNTIYF. The CDR3 region has the DNA TGCGCCAGCAGCCAAGACGCCCCGGGACAGGGGGCATTGGGGAGAAACACCATATATTTT.

There are a few counts of this clonotype. This may be a read error, as it is one base from a much larger clone. V gene TRBV27 combines with J gene TRBJ2-7; possibly TRBD2 for D (5 bases). Trimming removed 1 base from V and 3 bases from J, with 7 bases in between. Germline assignment: CDR1 MNHEY and CDR2 SMNVEV (reference sequence). This CDR3 comprises 13 residues. CDR3 amino acids: CASSLFRGYEQYF. Here the CDR3 DNA reads TGTGCCAGCAGTTTATTTCGGGGCTACGAGCAGTACTTC.

There are many counts of this clonotype. The rearrangement uses TRBV15 and TRBJ2-1, with 7 bases that match TRBD2. J lost 8 bases, V lost 1 base, and 2 bases had no gene match. The CDR3 loop spans 13 amino acids. Germline-derived CDR1 and CDR2 are LNHNV and YYDKDF (reference sequence). The CDR3 bases are TGTGCCACCAGCAGAGTGGGGAGGGATGAGCAGTTCTTC. It translates to CATSRVGRDEQFF.

The chain joins TRBV29-1 to TRBJ1-2; TRBD1 is a possible D gene (5 bases). Trimming removed 3 bases from V and 5 bases from J, with 16 bases in between. Germline V lookup: CDR1 SQVTM, CDR2 ANQGSEA. This CDR3 has 14 amino acids. This chain's CDR3 is CSVDSSVQGYGYTF. CDR3 nucleotide sequence: TGCAGCGTTGATAGCAGTGTCCAGGGATATGGCTACACCTTC.

This clonotype was recorded at least ten times. This rearrangement joins TRBV29-1 to TRBJ2-3, with TRBD2 as a possible D gene (5 bases). V dropped 4 bases and J dropped 2 bases, with 7 bases sitting between them. The CDR3 length is 12 residues. The germline V gene has CDR1 SQVTM and CDR2 ANQGSEA. CDR3 sequence: CSVAGVTDTQYF. DNA for the CDR3: TGCAGCGTTGCCGGGGTCACAGATACGCAGTATTTT.

Only a few counts were recorded for this clonotype. The V and J genes are TRBV20-1 and TRBJ2-3; D call uncertain. Germline values: CDR1 DFQATT, CDR2 SNEGSKA (reference sequence). The CDR3 contains 11 residues. V lost 5 bases and J lost 5, with 8 bases in between. For the CDR3, the DNA is TGCAGTGCTGGGATCCAAGATACGCAGTATTTT. This encodes CSAGIQDTQYF.

V usage is TRBV28 and J usage is TRBJ2-2, with no clear D. Between the trimmed V and J ends, which lost 3 bases and 1 base, there was a span of 9 bases. CDR3 length: 15 amino acids. The germline V gene encodes CDR1 MDHEN and CDR2 SYDVKM. This chain's CDR3 is CASSFKSENTGELFF. CDR3 DNA: TGTGCCAGCAGTTTTAAGTCTGAGAACACCGGGGAGCTGTTTTTT.

This clonotype appeared a few times. DNA for the CDR3: TGCGCCAGCAGCTTGGAAGGCGGGAGCGGAAACACCATATATTTT. This codes for CASSLEGGSGNTIYF. V usage is TRBV5-1 and J usage is TRBJ1-3, with D hard to call. Between the trimmed V and J ends, which lost 0 bases and 4 bases, there was a span of 11 bases. The CDR3 totals 15 residues. CDR1 and CDR2 (germline): SGHRS, YFSETQ.

At least ten counts were recorded for this clonotype. V is TRBV28 and J is TRBJ2-3, with 10 bases that match TRBD2. From germline, CDR1 is MDHEN and CDR2 SYDVKM. Losses at the gene ends were 3 bases for V and 2 bases for J; bases not matched to a gene: 11. The CDR3 has 18 amino acids. The CDR3 bases are TGTGCCAGCAGTTTGGATGGGCTAGCGGGGGCCATCACAGATACGCAGTATTTT. Protein: CASSLDGLAGAITDTQYF. Complete variable domain (other parts from reference TRBV28 and TRBJ2-3): DVKVTQSSRYLVKRTGEKVFLECVQDMDHENMFWYRQDPGLGLRLIYFSYDVKMKEKGDIPEGYSVSREKKERFSLILESASTNQTSMYLCASSLDGLAGAITDTQYFGPGTRLTVL.

This sequence joins TRBV11-2 and TRBJ2-2; D remains unclear. CDR1 SGHAT and CDR2 FQNNGV come from the germline V gene. Between the trimmed V and J ends, which lost 5 bases and 6 bases, there was a span of 7 bases. The CDR3 has 12 residues. This CDR3 reads CASSRGAGELFF. CDR3 nucleotides: TGTGCCAGCAGCCGTGGCGCCGGGGAGCTGTTTTTT.

The chain links TRBV20-1 to TRBJ2-5; D gene uncertain. V dropped 1 base and J dropped 3 bases, with 9 bases sitting between them. Germline V gene data show CDR1 as DFQATT and CDR2 as SNEGSKA (reference sequence). The CDR3 loop spans 13 amino acids. Written as DNA, the CDR3 is TGCAGTGCTAGAGGCTCCCTGAAAGAGACCCAGTACTTC. It is translated as CSARGSLKETQYF.

The DNA of the CDR3 is TGTGCCAGCAGCTTAGGGGCAGGACAGGGCGACTACAATGAGCAGTTCTTC. Residues: CASSLGAGQGDYNEQFF. V usage is TRBV11-2 and J usage is TRBJ2-1; 8 nucleotides match TRBD1. V shed 1 base, J shed 3 bases, and the junction held 8 bases outside the gene matches. Germline V gives CDR1 SGHAT, CDR2 FQNNGV. The CDR3 covers 17 residues.

The chain joins TRBV18 to TRBJ1-1; TRBD1 is a possible D gene (5 bases). CDR1 is KGHSH and CDR2 is LQKENI in the germline V gene. The length of the CDR3 is 15 residues. V lost 6 bases, J lost 4 bases, and 18 bases lay in between. CDR3 nucleotide sequence: TGTGCCAGCTCGAACCGAGAGGGGAGGGCCACTGAAGCTTTCTTT. Protein product: CASSNREGRATEAFF.

As for this clonotype: Compared with germline, one end of the junction differs, possibly owing to a read error. The rearrangement uses TRBV6-1 and TRBJ1-2; tentative D call: TRBD1 (6 bases). In germline, CDR1 is MNHNS, CDR2 SASEGT. CDR3 length: 15 amino acids. CDR3: CASHPGSGANYGHTF. The CDR3 DNA reads TGTGCCAGCCACCCGGGGTCGGGGGCTAACTATGGCCACACCTTC.

The V gene is TRBV27, the J gene TRBJ2-1; D gene uncertain. The V gene lost 3 bases and the J gene lost 8 bases, with 11 bases spanning the gap. CDR1 and CDR2 from the germline V gene are MNHEY and SMNVEV (reference sequence). This CDR3 region has 13 residues. The CDR3 DNA reads TGTGCCAGCAGTTTGTTTCGTGGCCATGAGCAGTTCTTC. It is translated as CASSLFRGHEQFF.

There are many counts of this clonotype. This chain uses TRBV3-1 with TRBJ1-1; no firm D call. This CDR3 is built from 17 residues. Trimming shortened V by 0 bases and J by 10 bases, and 24 bases separated the two germline ends. CDR1 LGHDT and CDR2 YNNKEL come from the germline V gene (reference sequence). CDR3 sequence reads: CASSQDIAYPPEQVAFF. Here the CDR3 DNA reads TGTGCCAGCAGCCAAGATATAGCGTACCCACCTGAACAAGTAGCTTTCTTT.

The genes are TRBV4-2 and TRBJ2-7; no clear D. V shed 3 bases and J shed 3 bases, with 15 bases lying between them. Germline values: CDR1 LGHNA, CDR2 YNFKEQ. CDR3 length: 15 residues. CDR3 residues: CASSHTSLGLYEQYF. CDR3 in DNA: TGTGCCAGCAGCCACACCTCATTGGGTCTCTACGAGCAGTACTTC.

This clonotype was observed a handful of times. The V call is TRBV5-5, the J call TRBJ2-5, with 7 bases identical to TRBD1. This CDR3 is built from 14 residues. Per germline, CDR1 SGHKS and CDR2 YYEKEE (reference sequence). V shed 4 bases and J 1 base; nucleotides not matched to a gene: 4. The CDR3, as DNA: TGTGCCAGCAGCCGGGGACAGATCCAAGAGACCCAGTACTTC. As protein: CASSRGQIQETQYF.

This clonotype was recorded a few times. The chain joins TRBV30 to TRBJ2-3, with D perhaps matching TRBD2 (6 bases). V was cut by 3 bases and J by 4 bases, with 17 bases left in between. Germline-derived CDR1 and CDR2 are GTSNPN and SVGIG (reference sequence). The CDR3 is 15 residues long. CDR3 region: CAWRRDQGGADTQYF. For the CDR3, the DNA is TGTGCCTGGAGGCGGGACCAGGGAGGCGCAGATACGCAGTATTTT.

This chain uses TRBV2 with TRBJ1-2, with D possibly TRBD1 on 6 matching bases. The CDR3 contains 13 residues. Between the trimmed V and J ends, which lost 4 bases and 3 bases, there was a span of 9 bases. Looked up from germline, CDR1 is SNHLY and CDR2 is FYNNEI. The CDR3 loop is CASSVTGYYGYTF. DNA of the CDR3: TGTGCCAGCAGTGTTACAGGGTACTATGGCTACACCTTC.

This chain links TRBV12-3 or TRBV12-4 with TRBJ1-5; D unclear. This CDR3 region has 15 residues. V was shortened by 1 base and J by 0 bases, with 7 bases between the two germline ends. CDR3 amino acids: CASSLEGSSNQPQHF. As DNA, the CDR3 is TGTGCCAGCAGTTTAGAGGGAAGTAGCAATCAGCCCCAGCATTTT.

This clonotype was observed a handful of times. The rearrangement links TRBV7-2 to TRBJ2-5; possibly TRBD2 for D (5 bases). Germline-derived CDR1 and CDR2 are SGHTA and FQGNSA. The CDR3 runs 14 residues. Trimming shortened V by 6 bases and J by 1 base, and 12 bases separated the two germline ends. The CDR3 here is CASRLTDFQETQYF. The CDR3 bases are TGTGCCAGCAGGTTGACGGACTTCCAAGAGACCCAGTACTTC.

The chain has TRBV27 and TRBJ2-1, with D perhaps TRBD2 (6 bases). Germline CDR1 reads MNHEY; CDR2 reads SMNVEV (reference sequence). There are 15 residues in the CDR3. The V and J ends lost 5 bases and 9 bases respectively, with 20 bases between them. The CDR3 sequence: CASSPDSLASGEQFF. The CDR3 DNA reads TGTGCCAGCAGTCCCGACTCACTAGCATCTGGTGAGCAGTTCTTC.

This clonotype showed up many times. V is TRBV7-2 and J is TRBJ2-2, with TRBD2 identical over 14 bases. The CDR3 has 19 amino acids. The V segment lost 0 bases and the J segment 2 bases; nucleotides outside the gene matches: 5. Germline V gives CDR1 SGHTA, CDR2 FQGNSA. Here the CDR3 reads CASSLAGTSGGRNTGELFF. As DNA, the CDR3 is TGTGCCAGCAGCTTAGCGGGGACTAGCGGGGGCCGTAACACCGGGGAGCTGTTTTTT.

The chain recombines TRBV7-6 with TRBJ2-5; perhaps TRBD1 as D (6 bases). V lost 0 bases, J lost 1 base, and 12 bases lay in between. The CDR3 runs to 16 residues. Germline CDR1 is SGHVS and CDR2 is FNYEAQ. The CDR3 is CASSLAGTGSQETQYF. DNA for the CDR3: TGTGCCAGCAGCTTAGCAGGAACAGGGTCCCAAGAGACCCAGTACTTC.

This clonotype has at least ten counts. The CDR3 protein is CASSQSGTPLGKNIQYF. The CDR3 DNA reads as TGCGCCAGCAGCCAATCCGGGACGCCCTTAGGGAAGAACATTCAGTACTTC. The rearrangement uses TRBV4-1 and TRBJ2-4; perhaps D is TRBD1 or TRBD2 (5 bases each). Trimming took off 2 bases at V and 7 bases at J, with 21 bases between the two ends. CDR3 length: 17 residues. The germline CDR1 and CDR2 sequences are MGHRA and YSYEKL.

The gene calls are TRBV5-1 and TRBJ2-5; D is ambiguous. V was trimmed by 0 bases and J by 3 bases, leaving 9 bases between them. The CDR3 has 14 residues. The germline V gene has CDR1 SGHRS and CDR2 YFSETQ. CDR3 residues: CASSLDGREETQYF. The CDR3 coding sequence is TGCGCCAGCAGCTTGGACGGGCGCGAAGAGACCCAGTACTTC.